This TCR beta chain was identified in a study of T-cell reconstitution after alpha-beta-depleted transplantation in children. Unique molecular identifiers were used in preparing the TCRbeta library. MiXCR was run by TCRdb on the PCR reads, yielding one entry per CDR3 protein. The table lists just over 350,000 distinct CDR3 sequences, roughly 14% of them singletons. This clonotype was counted between two and nine times. The trim removed 6 bases at V and 6 bases at J, leaving 6 bases unmatched. The CDR3 is 13 amino acids. The sample consisted of PBMCs, taken from the stem cell graft. This TCR was sampled from a human donor who donated a stem cell graft to a child with Fanconi anemia. This chain uses TRBV12-3 or TRBV12-4 with TRBJ2-5; 8 nucleotides match TRBD1. The CDR3 region is CASSSTGDKTQYF. CDR3 nucleotide sequence: TGTGCCAGCAGCTCGACAGGGGATAAGACCCAGTACTTC.